These T cell receptor beta chains were read from a single sample in a study of blood T cell repertoires in COVID-19. The method was immunoSEQ multiplex PCR; TCRdb's version includes in-frame clones alone and lacks a portion of them. The data contain some 150,000 clones, about 84% of them seen just once; the ten biggest clones take up roughly 1.7%. The sample taken for sequencing was PBMCs or T cells enriched from blood (not recorded which). The receptors originated from a young woman who had been exposed to COVID-19. The CDR3 runs from the conserved cysteine through the conserved F or W. D genes are given only for firm matches. Rows give clone size only sometimes, using once, few, many, or a class for an expanded clone.

CDR3: CASSWPDEKLFF
DNA: TGTGCCAGTAGTTGGCCTGATGAAAAACTGTTTTTT
size: .
D: .
J: TRBJ1-4
V: TRBV19

CDR3: CASSERERHRSFF
DNA: TGTGCCAGCAGTGAACGGGAGCGCCACCGATCTTTCTTT
size: .
D: .
J: TRBJ1-1
V: TRBV6-1

CDR3: CASSPPSGLGSNQPQHF
DNA: TGTGCCAGCAGCCCACCGAGCGGGCTCGGGAGCAATCAGCCCCAGCATTTT
size: few
D: .
J: TRBJ1-5
V: TRBV28

CDR3: CASRVGQGAEAFF
DNA: TGCGCCAGCAGAGTAGGACAGGGGGCTGAAGCTTTCTTT
size: few
D: TRBD1
J: TRBJ1-1
V: TRBV5-1

CDR3: CASSVDSGLQETQYF
DNA: TGTGCCAGCAGCGTAGACAGCGGATTACAAGAGACCCAGTACTTC
size: .
D: .
J: TRBJ2-5
V: TRBV9

CDR3: CASSYMLAGADTQYF
DNA: TGTGCCAGCAGCTACATGTTAGCGGGAGCAGATACGCAGTATTTT
size: .
D: TRBD2
J: TRBJ2-3
V: TRBV7-2

CDR3: CASSQRSYIENTGELFF
DNA: TGTGCCAGCAGCCAACGGTCCTATATAGAAAACACCGGGGAGCTGTTTTTT
size: .
D: .
J: TRBJ2-2
V: TRBV3-1/TRBV3-2

CDR3: CSALDSTEQFF
DNA: TGCAGTGCTTTGGACAGTACTGAGCAGTTCTTC
size: once
D: .
J: TRBJ2-1
V: TRBV20-1

CDR3: CASSWRTKGGLMNTEAFF
DNA: TGTGCCAGCAGTTGGAGGACTAAGGGAGGCCTAATGAACACTGAAGCTTTCTTT
size: .
D: .
J: TRBJ1-1
V: TRBV21-1

CDR3: CAWSGQGGKAFF
DNA: TGTGCCTGGAGTGGACAGGGGGGAAAAGCTTTCTTT
size: .
D: TRBD1
J: TRBJ1-1
V: TRBV30